A selection of T cell receptor beta chains follows, all from one sample in a study of patients and donors after allogeneic stem cell transplantation. In TCRdb, the RT-PCR reads were re-called with MiXCR into one record per CDR3 protein. The sample has under 35,000 distinct CDR3 sequences, 30% to 40% seen once. Sequencing was done on a sample of blood, either unsorted or a sorted T cell fraction (not recorded which). The receptor set was obtained from a human donor who was either an allogeneic HSCT recipient or a stem cell or donor lymphocyte infusion donor (not recorded which). It is not recorded whose cells these are; they may come from a transplant donor. CDR3s include the opening cysteine and the closing phenylalanine or tryptophan. A D gene is named only where the DNA matches it firmly. Some rows have no size entry. The others give once, few or many, or a class for an expanded clone.

v_call	j_call	clone_size	d_call	cdr3_aa	cdr3_nt
TRBV7-9	TRBJ1-1	NA	TRBD1	CASSLVSTGADEAFF	TGTGCCAGCAGCTTAGTATCAACAGGGGCAGATGAAGCTTTCTTT
TRBV7-9	TRBJ2-7	NA	TRBD2	CASSLKIAGGFTDEQYF	TGTGCCAGCAGCCTCAAGATAGCGGGAGGGTTTACCGACGAGCAGTACTTC
TRBV4-1	TRBJ1-1	NA	TRBD1	CASSQGGQGARAEAFF	TGCGCCAGCAGCCAAGGGGGACAGGGGGCGAGGGCTGAAGCTTTCTTT
TRBV6-5	TRBJ1-1	few	NA	CASSQGRTEAFF	TGTGCCAGCAGTCAGGGAAGGACTGAAGCTTTCTTT
TRBV12-3/TRBV12-4	TRBJ1-2	NA	TRBD1	CASSPDRHYGYTF	TGTGCCAGCAGCCCGGACAGGCATTATGGCTACACCTTC
TRBV4-3	TRBJ1-6	few	NA	CASSRRGSPLHF	TGCGCCAGCAGCCGTCGGGGTTCACCCCTCCACTTT
TRBV29-1	TRBJ2-1	few	TRBD2	CSVTLAGSDNEQFF	TGCAGCGTTACTCTAGCGGGATCGGACAATGAGCAGTTCTTC
TRBV11-2	TRBJ2-3	NA	NA	CASSPLFINTDTQYF	TGTGCCAGCAGCCCGCTATTTATCAACACAGATACGCAGTATTTT
TRBV29-1	TRBJ2-5	NA	NA	CSVEEAGMGTQYF	TGCAGCGTTGAAGAGGCGGGGATGGGGACCCAGTACTTC
TRBV6-5	TRBJ1-2	few	NA	CASSYQPGTIYGYTF	TGTGCCAGCAGTTATCAGCCGGGCACAATATATGGCTACACCTTC
TRBV21-1	TRBJ2-1	many	NA	CASSKITQQGLLSNEQFF	TGTGCCAGCAGCAAAATCACGCAACAGGGGCTTCTTTCCAATGAGCAGTTCTTC
TRBV7-9	TRBJ1-2	few	NA	CASSRGTSYGYTF	TGTGCCAGCAGCCGGGGGACCAGCTATGGCTACACCTTC
TRBV5-1	TRBJ2-2	NA	TRBD2	CASSPPTSGSGTGELFF	TGCGCCAGCAGCCCACCGACTAGCGGGAGTGGGACCGGGGAGCTGTTTTTT
TRBV19	TRBJ2-3	few	TRBD2	CASSLGLAADTQYF	TGTGCCAGTAGTTTGGGACTAGCGGCAGATACGCAGTATTTT
TRBV2	TRBJ1-5	few	NA	CASSIQENQPQHF	TGTGCCAGCAGTATACAGGAGAATCAGCCCCAGCATTTT
TRBV20-1	TRBJ1-3	few	NA	CSARDLARSGNTIYF	TGCAGTGCTAGAGATCTGGCAAGATCGGGAAACACCATATATTTT
TRBV29-1	TRBJ2-7	NA	NA	CSVGAGEFYEQYF	TGCAGCGTTGGGGCGGGCGAATTCTACGAGCAGTACTTC
TRBV7-3	TRBJ2-3	NA	TRBD2	CASSPSGRAADTQYF	TGTGCCAGCAGCCCCAGCGGGAGGGCCGCAGATACGCAGTATTTT
TRBV29-1	TRBJ1-1	NA	NA	CSVEGQGHEAFF	TGCAGCGTTGAAGGGCAGGGTCATGAAGCTTTCTTT
TRBV29-1	TRBJ1-5	NA	NA	CSVVPGGTNQPQHF	TGCAGCGTTGTCCCGGGGGGTACAAATCAGCCCCAGCATTTT
TRBV20-1	TRBJ2-1	NA	NA	CSANSGQITNEQFF	TGCAGCGCTAACAGCGGGCAAATAACCAATGAGCAGTTCTTC
TRBV15	TRBJ1-4	NA	NA	CATSRDYGGTNEKLFF	TGTGCCACCAGCAGAGATTACGGAGGCACTAATGAAAAACTGTTTTTT
TRBV4-3	TRBJ1-2	many	NA	CASSQDYESGRAYGYTF	TGCGCCAGCAGCCAAGATTATGAGTCCGGGAGGGCCTATGGCTACACCTTC
TRBV6-6	TRBJ1-2	few	NA	CASSYSIYGGRNYGYTF	TGTGCCAGCAGTTACTCGATTTATGGGGGGAGAAACTATGGCTACACCTTC